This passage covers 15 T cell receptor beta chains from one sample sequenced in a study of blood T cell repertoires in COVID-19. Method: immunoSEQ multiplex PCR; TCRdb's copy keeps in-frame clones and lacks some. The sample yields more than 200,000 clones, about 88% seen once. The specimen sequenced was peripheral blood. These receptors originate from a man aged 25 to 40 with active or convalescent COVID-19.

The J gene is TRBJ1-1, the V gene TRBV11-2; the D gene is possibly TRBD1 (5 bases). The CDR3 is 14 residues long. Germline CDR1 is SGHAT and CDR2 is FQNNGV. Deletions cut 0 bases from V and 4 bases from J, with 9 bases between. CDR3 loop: CASSLESQGTEAFF. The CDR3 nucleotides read TGTGCCAGCAGCTTAGAGTCCCAGGGCACTGAAGCTTTCTTT. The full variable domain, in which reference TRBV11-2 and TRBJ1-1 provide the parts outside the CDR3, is EAGVAQSPRYKIIEKRQSVAFWCNPISGHATLYWYQQILGQGPKLLIQFQNNGVVDDSQLPKDRFSAERLKGVDSTLKIQPAKLEDSAVYLCASSLESQGTEAFFGQGTRLTVV.

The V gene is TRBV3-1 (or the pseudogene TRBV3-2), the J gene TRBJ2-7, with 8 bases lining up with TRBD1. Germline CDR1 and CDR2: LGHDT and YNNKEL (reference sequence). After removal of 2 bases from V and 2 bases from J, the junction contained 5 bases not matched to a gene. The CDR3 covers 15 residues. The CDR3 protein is CASSQPGQAPYEQYF. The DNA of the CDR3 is TGTGCCAGCAGCCAACCGGGACAGGCACCCTACGAGCAGTACTTC.

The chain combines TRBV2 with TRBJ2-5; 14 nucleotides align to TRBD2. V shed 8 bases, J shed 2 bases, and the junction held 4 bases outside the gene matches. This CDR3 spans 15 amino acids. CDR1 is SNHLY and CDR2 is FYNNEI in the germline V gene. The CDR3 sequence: CASLRTSGGQETQYF. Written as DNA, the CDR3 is TGTGCCAGCCTGCGGACTAGCGGGGGGCAAGAGACCCAGTACTTC. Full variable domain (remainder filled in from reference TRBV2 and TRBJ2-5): EPEVTQTPSHQVTQMGQEVILRCVPISNHLYFYWYRQILGQKVEFLVSFYNNEISEKSEIFDDQFSVERPDGSNFTLKIRSTKLEDSAMYFCASLRTSGGQETQYFGPGTRLLVL.

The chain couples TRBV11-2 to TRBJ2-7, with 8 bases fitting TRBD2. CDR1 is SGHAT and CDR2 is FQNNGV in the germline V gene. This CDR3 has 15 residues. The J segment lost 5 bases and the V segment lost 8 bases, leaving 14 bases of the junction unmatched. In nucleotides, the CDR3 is TGTGCCAGCGAGGGGCGGGGGGCCGGACAAAACGAGCAGTACTTC. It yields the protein CASEGRGAGQNEQYF. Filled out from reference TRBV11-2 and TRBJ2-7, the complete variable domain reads EAGVAQSPRYKIIEKRQSVAFWCNPISGHATLYWYQQILGQGPKLLIQFQNNGVVDDSQLPKDRFSAERLKGVDSTLKIQPAKLEDSAVYLCASEGRGAGQNEQYFGPGTRLTVT.

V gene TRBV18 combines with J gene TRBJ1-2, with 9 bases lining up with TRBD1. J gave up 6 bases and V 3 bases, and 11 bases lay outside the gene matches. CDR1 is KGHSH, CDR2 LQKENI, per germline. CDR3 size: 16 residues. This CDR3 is CASSPGRDREVHGYTF. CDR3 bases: TGTGCCAGCTCACCCGGGAGGGACAGGGAAGTTCATGGCTACACCTTC.

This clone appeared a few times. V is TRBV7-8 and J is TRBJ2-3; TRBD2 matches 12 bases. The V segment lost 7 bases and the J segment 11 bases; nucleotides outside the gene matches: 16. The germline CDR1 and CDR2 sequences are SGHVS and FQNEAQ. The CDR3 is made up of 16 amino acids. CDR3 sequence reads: CASMPLAGGPVRRQYF. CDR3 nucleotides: TGTGCCAGCATGCCTCTAGCGGGGGGGCCTGTTCGTCGGCAGTATTTT.

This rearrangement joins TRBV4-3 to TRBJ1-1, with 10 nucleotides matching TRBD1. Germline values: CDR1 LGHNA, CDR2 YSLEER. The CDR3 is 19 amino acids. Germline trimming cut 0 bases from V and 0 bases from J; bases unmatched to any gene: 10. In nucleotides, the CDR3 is TGCGCCAGCAGCCAAGATTTCTGGGACAGGGGTGCGGTGAACACTGAAGCTTTCTTT. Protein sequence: CASSQDFWDRGAVNTEAFF.

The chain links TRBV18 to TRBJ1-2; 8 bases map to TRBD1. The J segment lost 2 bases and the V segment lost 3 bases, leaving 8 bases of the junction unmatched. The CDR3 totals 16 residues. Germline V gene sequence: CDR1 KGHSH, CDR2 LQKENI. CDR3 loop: CASSPYQGATNYGYTF. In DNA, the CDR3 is TGTGCCAGCTCACCCTACCAGGGGGCCACAAACTATGGCTACACCTTC. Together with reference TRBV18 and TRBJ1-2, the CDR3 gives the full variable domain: NAGVMQNPRHLVRRRGQEARLRCSPMKGHSHVYWYRQLPEEGLKFMVYLQKENIIDESGMPKERFSAEFPKEGPSILRIQQVVRGDSAAYFCASSPYQGATNYGYTFGSGTRLTVV.

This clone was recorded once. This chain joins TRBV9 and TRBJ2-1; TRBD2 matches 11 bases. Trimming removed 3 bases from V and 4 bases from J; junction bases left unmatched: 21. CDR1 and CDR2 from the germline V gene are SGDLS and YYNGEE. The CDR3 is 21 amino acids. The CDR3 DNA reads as TGTGCCAGCAGCGCCCCCTACAATAGCGGGGGGGAAAACTCCTGGTACAATGAGCAGTTCTTC. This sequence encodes CASSAPYNSGGENSWYNEQFF.

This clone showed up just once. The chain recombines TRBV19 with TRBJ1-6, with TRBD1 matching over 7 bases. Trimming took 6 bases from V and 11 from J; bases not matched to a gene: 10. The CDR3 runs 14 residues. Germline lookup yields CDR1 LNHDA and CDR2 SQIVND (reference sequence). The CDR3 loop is CASRTPGGEAPLHF. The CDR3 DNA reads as TGTGCCAGTAGGACCCCAGGGGGAGAAGCACCCCTCCACTTT.

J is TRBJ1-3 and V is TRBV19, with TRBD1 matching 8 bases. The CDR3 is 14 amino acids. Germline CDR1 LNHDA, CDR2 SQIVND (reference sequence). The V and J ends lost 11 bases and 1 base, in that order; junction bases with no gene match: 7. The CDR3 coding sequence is TGTGCCGCCAGGGGGCAGGGTTCTGGAAACACCATATATTTT. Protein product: CAARGQGSGNTIYF.

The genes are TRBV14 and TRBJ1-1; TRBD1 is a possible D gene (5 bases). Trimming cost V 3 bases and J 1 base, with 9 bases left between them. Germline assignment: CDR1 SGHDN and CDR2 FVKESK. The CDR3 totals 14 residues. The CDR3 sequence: CASSQLTANTEAFF. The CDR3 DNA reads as TGTGCCAGCAGCCAGCTGACAGCGAACACTGAAGCTTTCTTT.

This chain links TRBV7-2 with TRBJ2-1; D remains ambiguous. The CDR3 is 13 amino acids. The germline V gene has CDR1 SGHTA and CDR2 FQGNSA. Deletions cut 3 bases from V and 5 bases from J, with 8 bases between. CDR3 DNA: TGTGCCAGCAGCTTGACCCGGGACAATGAGCAGTTCTTC. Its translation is CASSLTRDNEQFF.

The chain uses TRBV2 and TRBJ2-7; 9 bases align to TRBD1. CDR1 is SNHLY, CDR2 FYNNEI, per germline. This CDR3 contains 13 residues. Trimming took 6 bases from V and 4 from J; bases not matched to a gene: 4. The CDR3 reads CASRPGQGYEQYF. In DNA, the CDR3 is TGTGCCAGCAGACCGGGACAGGGATACGAGCAGTACTTC.

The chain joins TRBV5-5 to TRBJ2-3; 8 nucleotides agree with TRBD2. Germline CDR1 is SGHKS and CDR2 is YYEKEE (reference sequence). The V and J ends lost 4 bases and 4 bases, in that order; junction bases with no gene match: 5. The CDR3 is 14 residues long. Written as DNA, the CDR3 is TGTGCCAGCAGCGTGAGCGGGGGAGCAGATACGCAGTATTTT. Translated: CASSVSGGADTQYF.